The 27 T cell receptor beta chains below all came from one sample that was sequenced in a study of Tregs in tolerant kidney transplant recipients (dated by TCRdb to about 2019). The library relied on the immunoSEQ multiplex PCR assay. Drawn from immuneACCESS, this table holds only the in-frame rearrangements with V and J called that TCRdb kept. Clones are partly lost; checked studies trace under half to an unresolved V gene and leave the rest unexplained. This sample comprises 90,000 to 130,000 clones, 90% of them detected only once. The ten top clones hold 0.34% of the sample. Per the publication, the time point label means: blood sample drawn before combined kidney and bone marrow transplant. The sequences come from CD4+ T cells from blood, collected before the transplant. The receptors originated from a human donor who received a combined kidney and bone marrow transplant.

J is TRBJ1-2 and V is TRBV4-1; no clear D. V was trimmed by 4 bases and J by 4 bases, leaving 10 bases between them. The CDR3 is 13 residues long. The germline V gene has CDR1 MGHRA and CDR2 YSYEKL. The CDR3 DNA reads as TGCGCCAGCAGCCCCGTAACAAGCTATGGCTACACCTTC. Translated: CASSPVTSYGYTF.

The chain combines TRBV18 with TRBJ2-5, with a tentative D call TRBD1 (5 bases). The CDR3 spans 14 residues. Germline V gives CDR1 KGHSH, CDR2 LQKENI. Trimming removed 3 bases from V and 0 bases from J, with 8 bases in between. The CDR3 spells CASSPSQDQETQYF. The CDR3 DNA reads as TGTGCCAGCTCACCCTCACAGGACCAAGAGACCCAGTACTTC.

CDR3 amino acids: CASSYPGTSGRDEQFF. DNA of the CDR3: TGTGCCAGCAGTTACCCCGGGACTAGCGGGAGGGATGAGCAGTTCTTC. V gene TRBV6-5 combines with J gene TRBJ2-1; 16 bases agree with TRBD2. CDR1 is MNHEY and CDR2 is SVGAGI in the germline V gene. This CDR3 is 16 amino acids long. Germline trimming cut 2 bases from V and 8 bases from J; bases unmatched to any gene: 3.

This sequence joins TRBV5-4 and TRBJ1-1; TRBD1 matches 9 bases. The CDR3 covers 15 residues. Germline V gene lookup returns CDR1 SGHNT and CDR2 YYREEE (reference sequence). Trimming cost V 0 bases and J 4 bases; bases outside gene matches: 4. For the CDR3, the DNA is TGTGCCAGCAGCTTGGTTGGGACAGGGTTCACTGAAGCTTTCTTT. This translates into CASSLVGTGFTEAFF.

The sample holds a few counts of this clone. The CDR3 region is CATQAGGHMDTQYF. CDR3 nucleotide sequence: TGCGCCACCCAAGCCGGGGGGCACATGGATACGCAGTATTTT. The chain carries TRBV5-1 and TRBJ2-3; TRBD2 is a possible D gene (7 bases). V was shortened by 9 bases and J by 6 bases, with 20 bases between the two germline ends. The germline CDR1 and CDR2 sequences are SGHRS and YFSETQ. This CDR3 is 14 amino acids long.

V usage is TRBV2 and J usage is TRBJ1-2; D call uncertain. Deletions cut 6 bases from V and 7 bases from J, with 15 bases between. Germline V gene lookup returns CDR1 SNHLY and CDR2 FYNNEI. CDR3 length: 13 amino acids. The CDR3 region is CASRGSYVGGYTF. The CDR3 DNA reads TGTGCCAGCAGGGGGAGTTATGTTGGTGGCTACACCTTC. The variable domain in full, with the rest retrieved from reference TRBV2 and TRBJ1-2, is EPEVTQTPSHQVTQMGQEVILRCVPISNHLYFYWYRQILGQKVEFLVSFYNNEISEKSEIFDDQFSVERPDGSNFTLKIRSTKLEDSAMYFCASRGSYVGGYTFGSGTRLTVV.

The CDR3 sequence is CASSLGHTGIGEKLFF. Written as DNA, the CDR3 is TGTGCCAGCAGCTTGGGGCATACAGGTATCGGTGAAAAACTGTTTTTT. This rearrangement joins TRBV5-4 to TRBJ1-4, with a tentative D call TRBD1 (5 bases). The CDR3 has 16 amino acids. CDR1 is SGHNT and CDR2 is YYREEE in the germline V gene (reference sequence). Deletions cut 0 bases from V and 7 bases from J, with 16 bases between.

The rearrangement links TRBV10-1 to TRBJ2-1; no reliable D call. V gave up 4 bases and J gave up 2 bases, with 9 bases separating them. The germline V gene has CDR1 WNHNN and CDR2 SYGVQD (reference sequence). There are 14 residues in the CDR3. The CDR3 bases are TGCGCCAGCAGTGTGGGCTTTGCCTACAATGAGCAGTTCTTC. Its translation is CASSVGFAYNEQFF.

In DNA, the CDR3 is TGTGCCAGCTCACCAGGGGCAGGGCTGGATTTTGGCACAGATACGCAGTATTTT. Amino acids: CASSPGAGLDFGTDTQYF. The J gene is TRBJ2-3, the V gene TRBV18, with D perhaps matching TRBD1 (5 bases). Trimming stripped 2 bases from V and 1 base from J, with 19 bases between. The length of the CDR3 is 18 residues. Germline CDR1 reads KGHSH; CDR2 reads LQKENI. Combining the CDR3 with reference TRBV18 and TRBJ2-3 gives the whole variable domain NAGVMQNPRHLVRRRGQEARLRCSPMKGHSHVYWYRQLPEEGLKFMVYLQKENIIDESGMPKERFSAEFPKEGPSILRIQQVVRGDSAAYFCASSPGAGLDFGTDTQYFGPGTRLTVL.

The chain employs TRBV19 and TRBJ1-2, with a possible D match to TRBD1 (6 bases). V was clipped by 8 bases and J by 3 bases, with 19 bases between them. The CDR3 covers 15 residues. Germline lookup yields CDR1 LNHDA and CDR2 SQIVND (reference sequence). This CDR3 reads CASRLLGGRDYGYTF. CDR3 nucleotide sequence: TGTGCCAGTCGGTTGTTGGGGGGGCGCGACTATGGCTACACCTTC. The full variable domain, its missing parts supplied by reference TRBV19 and TRBJ1-2, is DGGITQSPKYLFRKEGQNVTLSCEQNLNHDAMYWYRQDPGQGLRLIYYSQIVNDFQKGDIAEGYSVSREKKESFPLTVTSAQKNPTAFYLCASRLLGGRDYGYTFGSGTRLTVV.

This clone showed up just a few times. J is TRBJ1-1 and V is TRBV19, with D possibly being TRBD1 (5 bases). The V gene's germline CDR1 is LNHDA and CDR2 SQIVND (reference sequence). The CDR3 runs to 17 residues. Trimming left V 2 bases short and J 0 bases short, with 16 bases between. The CDR3 protein is CASSISFRDLMNTEAFF. In DNA, the CDR3 is TGTGCCAGTAGTATAAGTTTCAGGGATCTAATGAACACTGAAGCTTTCTTT. Filled out from reference TRBV19 and TRBJ1-1, the complete variable domain reads DGGITQSPKYLFRKEGQNVTLSCEQNLNHDAMYWYRQDPGQGLRLIYYSQIVNDFQKGDIAEGYSVSREKKESFPLTVTSAQKNPTAFYLCASSISFRDLMNTEAFFGQGTRLTVV.

The V gene is TRBV11-2, the J gene TRBJ2-7; TRBD1 might be the D (6 bases). Germline V gene data show CDR1 as SGHAT and CDR2 as FQNNGV. The V end was cut by 1 base, the J end by 5 bases, with 9 bases between. The CDR3 extends over 13 amino acids. In DNA, the CDR3 is TGTGCCAGCAGCTTAGTGAGGGGGAACGAGCAGTACTTC. As protein: CASSLVRGNEQYF.

The chain employs TRBV7-6 and TRBJ2-5, with 8 bases aligning to TRBD2. Germline V lookup: CDR1 SGHVS, CDR2 FNYEAQ. The CDR3 contains 14 residues. V trimming: 5 bases; J trimming: 4 bases; junction bases outside the gene matches: 6. The CDR3: CASSLGRGGETQYF. In nucleotides, the CDR3 is TGTGCCAGCAGCCTAGGCCGGGGGGGAGAGACCCAGTACTTC.

As regards this clone: Other DNA sequences in this sample translate to the same CDR3. V gene TRBV6-5 combines with J gene TRBJ2-7; 7 bases match TRBD1. V was clipped by 7 bases and J by 3 bases; unmatched bases: 9. Germline V lookup: CDR1 MNHEY, CDR2 SVGAGI. This CDR3 region has 14 residues. The CDR3 DNA reads TGTGCCAGCACTTCTGGACAGGACAGCTACGAGCAGTACTTC. Translating it yields CASTSGQDSYEQYF.

The V call is TRBV5-1, the J call TRBJ1-2, with 9 bases matching TRBD1. In germline, CDR1 is SGHRS, CDR2 YFSETQ. The CDR3 contains 14 residues. Trimming removed 4 bases from V and 8 bases from J; junction bases left unmatched: 9. The CDR3 spells CASSPGDRARGYTF. The CDR3 coding sequence is TGCGCCAGCAGCCCAGGGGACAGGGCGAGGGGCTACACCTTC.

The rearrangement uses TRBV10-3 and TRBJ2-4; D gene uncertain. Germline CDR1 reads ENHRY; CDR2 reads SYGVKD. The CDR3 sequence is 13 residues long. Trimming left V 1 base short and J 5 bases short, with 6 bases between. This CDR3 reads CAISELPENIQYF. CDR3 coding DNA: TGTGCCATCAGTGAGTTGCCAGAAAACATTCAGTACTTC.

The chain is built from TRBV9 and TRBJ2-3; D gene uncertain. With 0 bases removed from V and 3 bases from J, the gap between germline ends came to 11 bases. CDR3 length: 15 residues. CDR1 SGDLS and CDR2 YYNGEE come from the germline V gene. The CDR3 DNA sequence: TGTGCCAGCAGCGTAGGGGCCTTACCGACAGATACGCAGTATTTT. This gives the protein CASSVGALPTDTQYF.

This chain joins TRBV27 and TRBJ2-5; 11 nucleotides align to TRBD2. Germline CDR1 MNHEY, CDR2 SMNVEV (reference sequence). The CDR3 consists of 16 residues. V dropped 6 bases and J dropped 4; count of bases not matched to a gene: 10. The CDR3 nucleotides are TGTGCCAGCAGCCCCGCAGGACTAGCGGGTGGAGAGACCCAGTACTTC. Protein product: CASSPAGLAGGETQYF.

V is TRBV14 and J is TRBJ2-2; 10 nucleotides match TRBD1. The CDR3 extends over 17 amino acids. Germline CDR1 reads SGHDN; CDR2 reads FVKESK. Losses at the gene ends were 4 bases for V and 0 bases for J; bases not matched to a gene: 5. CDR3 nucleotide sequence: TGTGCCAGCAGCCGACAGGGGGCAGGGGCGAACACCGGGGAGCTGTTTTTT. As protein: CASSRQGAGANTGELFF.

V gene TRBV6-5 combines with J gene TRBJ2-1, with 8 nucleotides matching TRBD2. This CDR3 comprises 16 residues. The V segment lost 2 bases and the J segment 8 bases; nucleotides outside the gene matches: 11. Germline loops: CDR1 MNHEY, CDR2 SVGAGI. The CDR3 sequence: CASSYPFERESDEQFF. CDR3 sequence (DNA): TGTGCCAGCAGTTACCCGTTCGAGCGGGAGAGTGATGAGCAGTTCTTC.

The count of this clone is one. The chain is built from TRBV28 and TRBJ2-2, with TRBD2 identical over 11 bases. The germline V gene encodes CDR1 MDHEN and CDR2 SYDVKM. CDR3 size: 19 residues. V shed 7 bases, J shed 6 bases, and the junction held 19 bases outside the gene matches. The CDR3 region has the DNA TGTGCCAGCACCCCCGCTGGGAGGGCGCTAGCGGGAGGCCCCGGGGAGCTGTTTTTT. This sequence encodes CASTPAGRALAGGPGELFF.

V and J are TRBV18 and TRBJ2-5, with TRBD2 as a possible D gene (5 bases). V shed 6 bases and J shed 5 bases, with 10 bases lying between them. CDR1 KGHSH and CDR2 LQKENI come from the germline V gene. The CDR3 runs 12 residues. The CDR3 DNA sequence: TGTGCCAGCTCTGAGGGTCTGGAGACCCAGTACTTC. It specifies CASSEGLETQYF.

This sequence joins TRBV12-5 and TRBJ2-3, with D unresolved. The V end lost 3 bases, the J end lost 3 bases, and 4 bases lay between the germline ends. CDR1 is LGHNT, CDR2 FRNRAP, per germline. CDR3 length: 12 residues. The CDR3 is CASGFQTDTQYF. Written as DNA, the CDR3 is TGTGCTAGTGGTTTCCAAACAGATACGCAGTATTTT. Supplemented by reference TRBV12-5 and TRBJ2-3, the full variable domain reads DARVTQTPRHKVTEMGQEVTMRCQPILGHNTVFWYRQTMMQGLELLAYFRNRAPLDDSGMPKDRFSAEMPDATLATLKIQPSEPRDSAVYFCASGFQTDTQYFGPGTRLTVL.

This chain links TRBV7-2 with TRBJ1-1, with D perhaps TRBD1 (5 bases). CDR1 and CDR2 from the germline V gene are SGHTA and FQGNSA. The CDR3 extends over 14 amino acids. V was pared by 0 bases and J by 5 bases, with 10 bases between. The CDR3 coding sequence is TGTGCCAGCAGCTTAGCAGAGGGGAGGACTGAAGCTTTCTTT. This sequence encodes CASSLAEGRTEAFF.

The chain combines TRBV5-1 with TRBJ2-6, with D uncertain. Germline CDR1 and CDR2: SGHRS and YFSETQ. V was trimmed by 1 base and J by 2 bases, leaving 10 bases between them. The CDR3 runs 16 residues. For the CDR3, the DNA is TGCGCCAGCAGCTTGACTCAAGTTCCTGGGGCCAACGTCCTGACTTTC. Translated: CASSLTQVPGANVLTF.

The V gene is TRBV10-3, the J gene TRBJ2-7, with 7 bases fitting TRBD2. The V segment lost 4 bases and the J segment 4 bases; nucleotides outside the gene matches: 7. Germline V lookup: CDR1 ENHRY, CDR2 SYGVKD. The CDR3 contains 14 residues. CDR3 bases: TGTGCCATCAGTGGGGGGGGTGCCAGTTACGAGCAGTACTTC. Amino acids: CAISGGGASYEQYF.

As regards this clone: A junction end diverges from the germline sequence, so it may reflect a read error. J is TRBJ2-2 and V is TRBV18; D is perhaps TRBD1 (6 bases). This CDR3 has 16 residues. Germline-derived CDR1 and CDR2 are KGHSH and LQKENI. As DNA, the CDR3 is TGTGCCAGCTCGCCACACCGGGACATGAACACCGGGGAGCTGTTTTTT. Protein: CASSPHRDMNTGELFF.